A single sample gave rise to the 28 T cell receptor beta chains below, sequenced in a study of blood T cell repertoires in COVID-19. Profiling relied on immunoSEQ multiplex PCR, and the TCRdb table lists in-frame clones only, not all of them. The data contain about 320,000 clones, around 85% of them singletons. Sequences were obtained from PBMCs or T cells enriched from blood (not recorded which). The receptors shown here come from a woman between 25 and 40 years old who had been exposed to COVID-19.

This clone was counted only a few times. The rearrangement joins TRBV7-8 to TRBJ1-5, with D unresolved. This CDR3 contains 17 residues. V dropped 5 bases and J dropped 4 bases, with 21 bases sitting between them. CDR1 SGHVS and CDR2 FQNEAQ come from the germline V gene. The CDR3 bases are TGTGCCAGCAGCCGAGGCTCGGGGAGAGGTCTAAATCAGCCCCAGCATTTT. Translation: CASSRGSGRGLNQPQHF.

V is TRBV27 and J is TRBJ2-1; TRBD1 agrees at 7 bases. Germline values: CDR1 MNHEY, CDR2 SMNVEV (reference sequence). This CDR3 comprises 14 residues. The ends lost 5 bases at V and 1 base at J; junction bases unmatched: 2. The CDR3 DNA reads TGTGCCAGCAGTCTGGGACAGTCCTACAATGAGCAGTTCTTC. Translation gives CASSLGQSYNEQFF.

V gene TRBV4-2 combines with J gene TRBJ2-7; 8 positions match TRBD2. The CDR3 runs 16 residues. Looked up from germline, CDR1 is LGHNA and CDR2 is YNFKEQ. J lost 12 bases, V lost 0 bases, and 16 bases had no gene match. CDR3 sequence: CASSQDRRGVGARPYF. In DNA form, the CDR3 reads TGTGCCAGCAGCCAAGATCGGCGGGGGGTAGGGGCTCGGCCGTACTTC.

The chain recombines TRBV11-1 with TRBJ1-2, with 7 bases that match TRBD1. Germline lookup yields CDR1 SGHAT and CDR2 FQDESV (reference sequence). With V trimmed by 5 bases and J by 4 bases, 1 base remained unmatched. CDR3 length: 12 residues. CDR3 in DNA: TGTGCCAGCAGCCCAGGGGGCTATGGCTACACCTTC. Its protein is CASSPGGYGYTF.

This clone was counted once. This chain connects TRBV15 to TRBJ1-6, with 7 bases lining up with TRBD1. The junction had 2 bases not matched to a gene; V was cut back by 0 bases and J by 6 bases. There are 15 residues in the CDR3. The germline gives CDR1 LNHNV, CDR2 YYDKDF (reference sequence). Here the CDR3 DNA reads TGTGCCACCAGCAGAGAAGGACAGGTTAATTCACCCCTCCACTTT. Protein product: CATSREGQVNSPLHF.

The CDR3 reads CASSPGLAGSHEQFF. For the CDR3, the DNA is TGTGCCAGCAGCCCTGGACTAGCGGGGTCTCATGAGCAGTTCTTC. This chain joins TRBV7-3 and TRBJ2-1; 12 bases match TRBD2. The CDR3 has 15 residues. From germline, CDR1 is SGHTA and CDR2 FQGTGA. The ends lost 5 bases at V and 8 bases at J; junction bases unmatched: 7.

The gene calls are TRBV28 and TRBJ1-2, with TRBD1 matching 9 bases. Per the germline V gene, CDR1 is MDHEN and CDR2 is SYDVKM. J lost 6 bases, V lost 6 bases, and 8 bases had no gene match. This CDR3 has 14 residues. DNA for the CDR3: TGTGCCAGCAGCCCCCCTGACAGGGGGAATGGCTACACCTTC. Amino acids: CASSPPDRGNGYTF.

V and J are TRBV29-1 and TRBJ1-1; TRBD1 is a possible D gene (5 bases). This CDR3 comprises 11 residues. V was clipped by 6 bases and J by 10 bases, with 15 bases between them. The V gene's germline CDR1 is SQVTM and CDR2 ANQGSEA. The CDR3 DNA sequence: TGCAGCGTCGTGAGACAGTTAGGAGCTTTCTTT. Translated, it gives CSVVRQLGAFF.

The V and J genes are TRBV28 and TRBJ2-7; 10 nucleotides agree with TRBD2. With 4 bases clipped from V and 1 base from J, the junction kept 4 bases outside the gene matches. CDR1 is MDHEN and CDR2 is SYDVKM in the germline V gene. The CDR3 consists of 15 residues. CDR3 bases: TGTGCCAGCAGTTCATGGACTAGCGGATCCTACGAGCAGTACTTC. Its translation is CASSSWTSGSYEQYF.

V is TRBV10-1 and J is TRBJ1-2; D is undetermined. The CDR3 sequence is 15 residues long. Germline V lookup: CDR1 WNHNN, CDR2 SYGVQD (reference sequence). Trimming shortened V by 0 bases and J by 6 bases, and 14 bases separated the two germline ends. CDR3 bases: TGCGCCAGCAGTGAGTCGATAGGAGGACTTAATGGCTACACCTTC. Its translation: CASSESIGGLNGYTF.

This chain uses TRBV21-1 with TRBJ2-7; the table's D gene call, TRBD2, was not cross checked with the DNA. TRBV21-1 represents a pseudogene. This CDR3 has 16 residues. Here the CDR3 DNA reads TGTGCCAGCAGCCGGGGACTAGCGGGAGTTCCATACGAGCAGTACTTC. This sequence encodes CASSRGLAGVPYEQYF.

The chain employs TRBV4-2 and TRBJ2-5; 7 bases align to TRBD2. The CDR3 has 16 amino acids. The germline V gene encodes CDR1 LGHNA and CDR2 YNFKEQ. Germline trimming cut 1 base from V and 5 bases from J; bases unmatched to any gene: 10. The CDR3: CASSQGLSAGDETQYF. CDR3 in DNA: TGTGCCAGCAGCCAAGGCCTAAGTGCGGGGGATGAGACCCAGTACTTC.

This chain links TRBV5-1 with TRBJ2-5, with 7 bases identical to TRBD1. The CDR3 contains 15 residues. The germline CDR1 and CDR2 sequences are SGHRS and YFSETQ. The V and J ends lost 2 bases and 3 bases, in that order; junction bases with no gene match: 7. The CDR3 region has the DNA TGCGCCAGCAGCTTCCCCTCCGGGACAGAAGAGACCCAGTACTTC. Its translation: CASSFPSGTEETQYF.

This sequence joins TRBV4-3 and TRBJ1-6, with D maybe TRBD1 (5 bases). Germline lookup yields CDR1 LGHNA and CDR2 YSLEER. This CDR3 is built from 15 residues. Trimming left V 0 bases short and J 13 bases short, with 16 bases between. Here the CDR3 DNA reads TGCGCCAGCAGCCAAGATGGTTCGGGGGTGACCCCCCTCCACTTT. As protein: CASSQDGSGVTPLHF.

The chain uses TRBV10-2 and TRBJ2-3, with 7 bases that match TRBD1. V was pared by 6 bases and J by 0 bases, with 3 bases of the junction left unmatched. CDR3 size: 14 residues. The germline V gene has CDR1 WSHSY and CDR2 SAAADI. CDR3: CASRSQGSTDTQYF. The CDR3 DNA reads as TGCGCCAGCAGATCACAGGGGAGCACAGATACGCAGTATTTT.

The chain carries TRBV5-4 and TRBJ1-5; 11 bases match TRBD1. The CDR3 loop spans 16 amino acids. V lost 5 bases, J lost 4 bases, and 8 bases stayed unmatched. Germline V gene sequence: CDR1 SGHNT, CDR2 YYREEE (reference sequence). In DNA, the CDR3 is TGTGCCAGCAGTCTTTTTGGACAGGGGGCAAATCAGCCCCAGCATTTT. Protein product: CASSLFGQGANQPQHF.

CDR3 residues: CASTSDRVGLSGYTF. The CDR3 bases are TGTGCCAGTACCTCGGACAGGGTGGGGTTAAGCGGCTACACCTTC. V gene TRBV19 combines with J gene TRBJ1-2; 8 bases map to TRBD1. The V gene end was trimmed by 7 bases and the J gene end by 8 bases; junction bases not matched to a gene: 15. In germline, CDR1 is LNHDA, CDR2 SQIVND (reference sequence). The CDR3 totals 15 residues.

The chain is built from TRBV2 and TRBJ2-6, with a weak D call TRBD2 (6 bases). Germline V lookup: CDR1 SNHLY, CDR2 FYNNEI. The CDR3 is made up of 15 amino acids. V lost 4 bases, J lost 2 bases, and 9 bases lay in between. CDR3 sequence: CASSVERAGANVLTF. CDR3 nucleotide sequence: TGTGCCAGCAGTGTAGAGCGGGCTGGGGCCAACGTCCTGACTTTC.

On this clone itself: Here the CDR3 omits its conserved ending phenylalanine or tryptophan, so a read error is the likely source. No DNA is shown, since the ends of the CDR3 on it are uncertain; the CDR3 is the one TCRdb lists. J is TRBJ2-6 and V is TRBV6-1; the table's D call, TRBD2, has no DNA check behind it. The germline V gene encodes CDR1 MNHNS and CDR2 SASEGT. The CDR3 has 10 residues if both end residues are counted. CDR3: CASRGMTSAN.

V usage is TRBV28 and J usage is TRBJ2-7, with D possibly TRBD1 on 6 matching bases. This CDR3 spans 12 amino acids. Between the trimmed V and J ends, which lost 11 bases and 2 bases, there was a span of 13 bases. Germline loops: CDR1 MDHEN, CDR2 SYDVKM. The CDR3 nucleotides are TGTGCCGTGGGGGCCGGCACCTACGAGCAGTACTTC. It is translated as CAVGAGTYEQYF.

The chain is built from TRBV25-1 and TRBJ1-2, with 9 nucleotides matching TRBD1. V trimming: 1 base; J trimming: 11 bases; junction bases outside the gene matches: 11. The germline V gene has CDR1 MGHDK and CDR2 SYGVNS. The CDR3 extends over 15 amino acids. In nucleotides, the CDR3 is TGTGCCAGCAGTGAATTGGGGACAGGGACCTTAGGTTACACCTTC. Translating gives CASSELGTGTLGYTF.

The rearrangement links TRBV19 to TRBJ1-5, with D possibly matching TRBD1 (5 bases). CDR1 is LNHDA, CDR2 SQIVND, per germline (reference sequence). The V end lost 3 bases, the J end lost 2 bases, and 14 bases lay between the germline ends. The CDR3 contains 16 residues. CDR3 in amino acids: CASSIKGAMGNQPQHF. CDR3 coding DNA: TGTGCCAGTAGTATCAAAGGGGCGATGGGCAATCAGCCCCAGCATTTT.

The V and J genes are TRBV18 and TRBJ1-4, with 8 bases that match TRBD1. Germline-derived CDR1 and CDR2 are KGHSH and LQKENI. The CDR3 totals 13 residues. V was clipped by 6 bases and J by 6 bases; unmatched bases: 3. CDR3 in amino acids: CASSRGQDEKLFF. The CDR3 DNA sequence: TGTGCCAGCTCTCGGGGACAGGATGAAAAACTGTTTTTT.

The chain has TRBV5-6 and TRBJ1-1; 8 bases align to TRBD1. This CDR3 region has 14 residues. CDR1 is SGHDT, CDR2 YYEEEE, per germline. Germline trimming cut 4 bases from V and 5 bases from J; bases unmatched to any gene: 7. CDR3 DNA sequence: TGTGCCAGCAGCCTCGACAGGGGAGGGACTGAAGCTTTCTTT. This encodes CASSLDRGGTEAFF. The variable domain in full, completed from reference TRBV5-6 and TRBJ1-1, reads DAGVTQSPTHLIKTRGQQVTLRCSPKSGHDTVSWYQQALGQGPQFIFQYYEEEERQRGNFPDRFSGHQFPNYSSELNVNALLLGDSALYLCASSLDRGGTEAFFGQGTRLTVV.

V and J are TRBV19 and TRBJ1-4; D not resolved. Between the trimmed V and J ends, which lost 5 bases and 8 bases, there was a span of 18 bases. Germline V gene lookup returns CDR1 LNHDA and CDR2 SQIVND (reference sequence). The CDR3 totals 15 residues. The CDR3 region is CASSSRTTTGEKLFF. The CDR3, as DNA: TGTGCCAGTAGTTCTAGGACCACTACGGGAGAAAAACTGTTTTTT.

This clone was seen once. J is TRBJ1-4 and V is TRBV5-1, with a weak D call TRBD1 (5 bases). The ends were cut back, 5 bases at V and 2 bases at J, with 10 bases in the middle. Germline CDR1 SGHRS, CDR2 YFSETQ. CDR3 length equals 14 residues. The CDR3 spells CASRKGLTNEKLFF. CDR3 sequence (DNA): TGCGCCAGCAGAAAGGGGTTGACTAATGAAAAACTGTTTTTT.

The rearrangement links TRBV7-9 to TRBJ2-3; D is perhaps TRBD2 (6 bases). The length of the CDR3 is 14 residues. Germline CDR1 reads SEHNR; CDR2 reads FQNEAQ (reference sequence). V was cut by 0 bases and J by 2 bases, with 6 bases left in between. The CDR3 is CASSLADYTDTQYF. The CDR3 nucleotides read TGTGCCAGCAGCTTAGCGGACTACACAGATACGCAGTATTTT.

Concerning this clone: A junction boundary mismatches the germline segment, possibly from a read error. The chain has TRBV18 and TRBJ1-4; D unclear. There are 15 residues in the CDR3. CDR1 is KGHSH, CDR2 LQKENI, per germline. DNA for the CDR3: TGTGCCAGTTCACGAGGGAGTGCAACTAATGAAAAACTGTTTTTT. It is translated as CASSRGSATNEKLFF.